This T cell receptor (beta chain) is from a study of T-cell reconstitution after alpha-beta-depleted transplantation in children. Unique molecular identifiers were incorporated into the prepared TCRbeta library. Using its own MiXCR run on the PCR reads, TCRdb lists one record per CDR3 protein. Of approximately 240,000 distinct CDR3 sequences listed, over 9.5% were seen once; the top ten hold about 4.9%. This clonotype appeared many times. Trimming stripped 4 bases from V and 2 bases from J, with 11 bases between. CDR1 is SGHRS, CDR2 YFSETQ, per germline. This CDR3 is 14 amino acids long. The sample was PBMCs from the stem cell graft donor, taken from the stem cell graft. The origin of this receptor is a human donor who donated a stem cell graft to a child with SCID. The chain uses TRBV5-1 and TRBJ2-3, with TRBD2 as a possible D gene (6 bases). DNA for the CDR3: TGCGCCAGCAGCCCCGGGGGATTCACAGATACGCAGTATTTT. Translated: CASSPGGFTDTQYF.